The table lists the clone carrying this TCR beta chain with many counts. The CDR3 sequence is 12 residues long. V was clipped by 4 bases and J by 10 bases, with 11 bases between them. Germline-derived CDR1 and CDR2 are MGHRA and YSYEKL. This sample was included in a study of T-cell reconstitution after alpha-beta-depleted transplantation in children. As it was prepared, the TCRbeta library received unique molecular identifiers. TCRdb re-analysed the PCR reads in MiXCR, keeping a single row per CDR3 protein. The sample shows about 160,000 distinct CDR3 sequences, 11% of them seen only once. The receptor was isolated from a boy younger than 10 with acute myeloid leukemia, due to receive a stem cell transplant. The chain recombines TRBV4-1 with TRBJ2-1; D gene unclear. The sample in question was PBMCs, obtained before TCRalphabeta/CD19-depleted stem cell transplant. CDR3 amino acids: CASSPGPQEQFF. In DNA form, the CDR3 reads TGCGCCAGCAGCCCCGGACCTCAAGAGCAGTTCTTC.